The rows below give T cell receptor beta chains drawn from one sample of a study of T cell responses to AZD1222 COVID-19 vaccine. Profiled with immunoSEQ multiplex PCR; TCRdb holds only in-frame clones, not every one. This sample carries under 100,000 clones, roughly 85% of them seen once, and the ten largest clones take approximately 7.9%. The sample consisted of peripheral blood, taken on day 0 of AZD1222 vaccination. These receptors were obtained from an adult in good health. CDR3s include the opening cysteine and the closing phenylalanine or tryptophan. A D gene is named only where the DNA matches it firmly. Clone size appears in some rows only: once, few, many, or a class for an expanded clone.

j_gene	d_gene	abundance	v_gene	CDR3aa	CDR3nt
TRBJ2-5	NA	once	TRBV12-5	CASGLGGSVTQYF	TGTGCTAGTGGTTTGGGGGGCTCGGTGACCCAGTACTTC
TRBJ2-7	NA	NA	TRBV28	CASTTASRLYEQYF	TGTGCCAGCACTACGGCTAGCAGACTCTACGAGCAGTACTTC
TRBJ1-6	TRBD1	few	TRBV13	CASRGGGWDNSPLHF	TGTGCCAGCAGAGGAGGGGGCTGGGATAATTCACCCCTCCACTTT
TRBJ2-5	NA	NA	TRBV6-6	CASTRSGRRMSETQYF	TGTGCCAGCACTCGATCAGGACGGCGCATGTCAGAGACCCAGTACTTC
TRBJ1-5	NA	NA	TRBV28	CASRNQGVNQPQHF	TGTGCCAGCAGGAATCAGGGAGTCAATCAGCCCCAGCATTTT
TRBJ2-4	NA	NA	TRBV11-2	CASSTPTGQNIQYF	TGTGCCAGCAGCACCCCGACAGGACAAAACATTCAGTACTTC
TRBJ1-2	NA	NA	TRBV6-6	CASTAGQFNYGYTF	TGTGCCAGCACCGCCGGACAGTTTAACTATGGCTACACCTTC
TRBJ2-1	TRBD2	NA	TRBV28	CASSGKGLALNEQFF	TGTGCCAGCAGTGGCAAGGGACTAGCGTTGAATGAGCAGTTCTTC
TRBJ2-7	NA	NA	TRBV5-6	CASSLRNRVYEQYF	TGTGCCAGCAGCTTACGGAACAGGGTGTACGAGCAGTACTTC
TRBJ2-1	NA	few	TRBV28	CASSFINEQFF	TGTGCCAGCAGTTTTATCAATGAGCAGTTCTTC
TRBJ1-2	TRBD1	once	TRBV20-1	CSASPTGDYGYTF	TGCAGTGCTAGTCCGACAGGGGACTATGGCTACACCTTC
TRBJ1-2	TRBD1	NA	TRBV14	CASSLGQNYGYTF	TGTGCCAGCAGCCTGGGACAGAATTATGGCTACACCTTC
TRBJ1-6	NA	NA	TRBV7-2	CASSSVRINSPLHF	TGTGCCAGCAGCTCCGTACGGATTAATTCACCCCTCCACTTT
TRBJ1-4	NA	NA	TRBV4-3	CASSPNDPAREKLFF	TGCGCCAGCAGTCCTAATGACCCTGCAAGGGAAAAACTGTTTTTT
TRBJ1-1	NA	NA	TRBV5-1	CASSLDSRGTEAFF	TGCGCCAGCAGCTTGGACTCTCGAGGTACTGAAGCTTTCTTT
TRBJ2-3	TRBD1	NA	TRBV18	CASSPWTGGTDTQYF	TGTGCCAGCTCACCCTGGACAGGGGGCACAGATACGCAGTATTTT
TRBJ2-2	TRBD1	NA	TRBV7-3	CASSTSTGGTGELFF	TGTGCCAGCAGCACCTCGACAGGGGGCACCGGGGAGCTGTTTTTT
TRBJ2-2	TRBD1	once	TRBV3-1/TRBV3-2	CASSPTGQGVTGELFF	TGTGCCAGCAGCCCTACGGGACAGGGGGTCACCGGGGAGCTGTTTTTT
TRBJ2-5	TRBD2	NA	TRBV5-1	CASSLAPGGPSAQYF	TGCGCCAGCAGCTTGGCCCCGGGGGGGCCTTCGGCCCAGTACTTC
TRBJ1-1	NA	NA	TRBV7-9	CASSSNRPSEAFF	TGTGCCAGCAGCTCGAATCGACCTTCTGAAGCTTTCTTT
TRBJ1-4	NA	NA	TRBV18	CASSQGENEKLFF	TGTGCCAGCTCACAGGGGGAAAATGAAAAACTGTTTTTT
TRBJ2-2	TRBD2	few	TRBV30	CAWTLATSGRAGELFF	TGTGCCTGGACCCTGGCGACTAGCGGGAGGGCCGGGGAGCTGTTTTTT
TRBJ2-7	NA	few	TRBV19	CASSIWGAGIYEQYF	TGTGCCAGTAGTATATGGGGGGCAGGGATCTACGAGCAGTACTTC
TRBJ1-1	TRBD1	NA	TRBV4-2	CASSRDSLNTEAFF	TGTGCCAGCAGCCGGGACAGTTTGAACACTGAAGCTTTCTTT
TRBJ2-5	NA	NA	TRBV6-2/TRBV6-3	CASSTKGGRETQYF	TGTGCCAGCAGCACGAAGGGAGGCCGGGAGACCCAGTACTTC
TRBJ2-2	NA	NA	TRBV4-2	CASSQVRGSSGELFF	TGTGCCAGCAGCCAAGTACGGGGGTCGTCCGGGGAGCTGTTTTTT
TRBJ1-2	NA	NA	TRBV6-1	CASSEAGGRDSGGYTF	TGTGCCAGCAGTGAAGCCGGAGGGAGGGATTCGGGTGGCTACACCTTC
TRBJ1-1	NA	NA	TRBV7-9	CASFIGGRDTEAFF	TGTGCCAGTTTCATCGGTGGGAGGGACACTGAAGCTTTCTTT
TRBJ2-2	TRBD1	NA	TRBV7-8	CASSLLWTGVTGELFF	TGTGCCAGCAGCCTACTCTGGACAGGGGTCACCGGGGAGCTGTTTTTT
TRBJ1-1	NA	NA	TRBV7-3	CASSSLARADTEAFF	TGTGCCAGCAGCTCACTTGCTAGGGCCGACACTGAAGCTTTCTTT
TRBJ2-6	NA	NA	TRBV14	CASSQAAGDGSGANVLTF	TGTGCCAGCAGCCAAGCCGCCGGGGACGGCTCTGGGGCCAACGTCCTGACTTTC
TRBJ2-1	NA	NA	TRBV7-9	CASSLRAADYYNEQFF	TGTGCCAGCAGCTTGCGTGCGGCTGATTACTACAATGAGCAGTTCTTC
TRBJ1-5	NA	NA	TRBV28	CASRGILLGTQHF	TGTGCCAGCAGGGGAATACTTTTGGGGACCCAGCATTTT
TRBJ2-6	NA	NA	TRBV7-9	CASRPSTDTGANVLTF	TGTGCCAGCAGACCCTCAACGGACACCGGGGCCAACGTCCTGACTTTC
TRBJ2-3	NA	once	TRBV7-9	CASSLEPSSDTQYF	TGTGCCAGCAGCTTAGAGCCAAGTTCAGATACGCAGTATTTT
TRBJ2-3	NA	once	TRBV10-1	CASSPGRQVSSTDTQYF	TGCGCCAGCAGCCCAGGCCGACAGGTTTCTAGCACAGATACGCAGTATTTT
TRBJ2-7	TRBD2	NA	TRBV11-2	CASSYPLGTSGAYEQYF	TGTGCCAGCAGCTACCCACTTGGGACTAGCGGTGCCTACGAGCAGTACTTC
TRBJ1-1	NA	once	TRBV4-2	CASSQDSAGYTEAFF	TGTGCCAGCAGCCAAGATTCGGCGGGCTACACTGAAGCTTTCTTT
TRBJ2-7	NA	NA	TRBV6-2/TRBV6-3	CASSYNGDGSSYEQYF	TGTGCCAGCAGTTACAACGGGGACGGGAGCTCCTACGAGCAGTACTTC
TRBJ1-6	NA	NA	TRBV6-1	CASSEGQGTSPLHF	TGTGCCAGCAGTGAAGGGCAGGGAACTTCACCCCTCCACTTT
TRBJ2-2	TRBD1	many	TRBV10-1	CASSDKGASAGELFF	TGCGCCAGCAGTGATAAGGGGGCTTCTGCCGGGGAGCTGTTTTTT
TRBJ1-5	NA	once	TRBV19	CASSISPREGVNQPQHF	TGTGCCAGTAGTATAAGTCCGCGGGAGGGGGTCAATCAGCCCCAGCATTTT
TRBJ1-6	NA	NA	TRBV6-4	CASSVMGSFGSPLHF	TGTGCCAGCAGTGTTATGGGCTCCTTCGGTTCACCCCTCCACTTT
TRBJ2-1	TRBD2	NA	TRBV27	CASGRAGGPLDEQFF	TGTGCCAGCGGGAGAGCGGGAGGTCCGCTCGATGAGCAGTTCTTC
TRBJ2-7	TRBD2	NA	TRBV4-2	CASSQDSSGNSYEQYF	TGTGCCAGCAGCCAAGACTCTAGCGGGAACTCCTACGAGCAGTACTTC
TRBJ2-7	TRBD2	NA	TRBV9	CASSADLPTSGRAYEQYF	TGTGCCAGCAGCGCCGATCTCCCGACTAGCGGGAGGGCTTACGAGCAGTACTTC
TRBJ2-7	NA	NA	TRBV20-1	CSALQYEQYF	TGCAGTGCTCTACAATACGAGCAGTACTTC
TRBJ1-2	NA	NA	TRBV24-1	CATSARAGGRYTF	TGTGCCACCAGTGCCAGGGCGGGTGGTCGCTACACCTTC
TRBJ2-5	NA	NA	TRBV12-5	CASGLAIQANQETQYF	TGTGCTAGTGGTTTGGCCATCCAAGCGAACCAAGAGACCCAGTACTTC
TRBJ2-2	NA	NA	TRBV9	CASSVEATGELFF	TGTGCCAGCAGCGTAGAGGCCACCGGGGAGCTGTTTTTT